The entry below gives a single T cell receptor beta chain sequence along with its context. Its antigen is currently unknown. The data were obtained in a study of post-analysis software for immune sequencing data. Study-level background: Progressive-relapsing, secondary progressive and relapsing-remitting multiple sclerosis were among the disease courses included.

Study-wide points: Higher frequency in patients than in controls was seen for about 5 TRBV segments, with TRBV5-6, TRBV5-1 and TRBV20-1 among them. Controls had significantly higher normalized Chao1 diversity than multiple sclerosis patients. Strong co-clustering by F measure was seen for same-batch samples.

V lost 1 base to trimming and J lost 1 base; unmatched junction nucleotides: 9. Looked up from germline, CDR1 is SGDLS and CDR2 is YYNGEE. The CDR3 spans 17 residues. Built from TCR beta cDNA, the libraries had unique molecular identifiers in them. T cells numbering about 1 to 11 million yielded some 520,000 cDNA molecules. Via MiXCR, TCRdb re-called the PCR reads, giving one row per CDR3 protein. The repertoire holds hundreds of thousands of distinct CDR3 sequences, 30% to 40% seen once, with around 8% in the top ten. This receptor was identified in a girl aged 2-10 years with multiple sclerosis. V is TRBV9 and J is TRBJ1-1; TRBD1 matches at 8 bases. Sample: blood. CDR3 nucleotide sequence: TGTGCCAGCAGCGTATTGGACAGGGCCACCTCGAACACTGAAGCTTTCTTT. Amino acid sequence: CASSVLDRATSNTEAFF.